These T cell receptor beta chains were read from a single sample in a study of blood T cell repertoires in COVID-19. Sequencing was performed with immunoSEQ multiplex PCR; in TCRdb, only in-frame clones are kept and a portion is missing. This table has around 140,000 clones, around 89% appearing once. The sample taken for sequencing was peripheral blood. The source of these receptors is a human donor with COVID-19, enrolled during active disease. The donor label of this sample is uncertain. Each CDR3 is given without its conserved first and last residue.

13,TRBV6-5,ASRQGLVSTDTQY
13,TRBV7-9,ASSIGDRASSRQY
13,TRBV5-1,ASSHPGGAGETQY
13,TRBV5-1,ASSQQGLANTEAF
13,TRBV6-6,ASSTDRWSNQPQH
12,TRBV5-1,ASSGVDGEETQY
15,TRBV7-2,ASSPSGASGGANEQF
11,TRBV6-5,ASSYGGGGGYT
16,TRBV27,ASTSGLAGPPYYNEQF
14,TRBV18,ASSPPTRGTGNTIY
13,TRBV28,ASSQGQGSNQPQH
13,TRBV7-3,ASSPMGSSYNEQF
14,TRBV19,ASSIGSGGAAGELF
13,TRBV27,ASSFQTGLNSPLH
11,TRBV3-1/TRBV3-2,ASSLGTKETQY
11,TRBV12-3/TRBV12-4,ASSLTSFYEQY
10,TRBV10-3,AISEPGVGAF
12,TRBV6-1,ASSEGHMNTEAF
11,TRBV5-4,ASSRTGPGEQF
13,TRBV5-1,ASSPSGETNEKLF
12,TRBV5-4,ASSLQGAPYEQY
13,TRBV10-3,ASKTGGASTGELF
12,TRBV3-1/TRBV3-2,ASSPRAETDTQY
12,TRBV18,ASSSDRARGGYT
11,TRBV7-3,ASSLTANTEAF
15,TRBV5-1,ASSLGEISGVNYGYT
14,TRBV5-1,ASSLASRTSNYGYT
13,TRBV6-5,ASSRWTGYAYEQY
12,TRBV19,ASSIGAGEETQY
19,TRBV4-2,ASSLHHLGQGSRSSYNEQF
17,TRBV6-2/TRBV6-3,ASSYPTRPGQGVRTEAF
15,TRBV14,ASSQGWAGDSNQPQH
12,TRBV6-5,ASSTIGLAETQY
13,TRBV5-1,ASSLVSRGLDEQY
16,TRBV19,ASSLTQGALFGTDTQY
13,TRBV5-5,ASPFPPSEIYEQY
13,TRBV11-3,ASSPWDLGTDTQY
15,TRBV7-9,ASSFTRRGGTYYEQY
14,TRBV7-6,ASSNAGDRGRYEQY
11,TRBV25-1,ASSARTGPPQH